Listed here are 4 T cell receptor beta chains from one sample, sequenced in a study of T cell responses to AZD1222 COVID-19 vaccine. Data came from immunoSEQ multiplex PCR; TCRdb stores just in-frame clones and leaves some out. The sample holds about 140,000 clones, approximately 90% seen once. Sequenced material: peripheral blood, taken 28 days after the second AZD1222 dose. These receptors originate from an adult who received the AZD1222 COVID-19 vaccine.

This clone appeared a single time. J is TRBJ2-7 and V is TRBV2; D ambiguous. The CDR3 has 11 amino acids. The germline V gene encodes CDR1 SNHLY and CDR2 FYNNEI. V gave up 6 bases and J gave up 4 bases, with 7 bases separating them. CDR3 amino acids: CASSPNYEQYF. CDR3 nucleotides: TGTGCCAGCAGCCCCAATTACGAGCAGTACTTC.

The chain employs TRBV5-4 and TRBJ2-3; the D gene is possibly TRBD2 (5 bases). Germline V lookup: CDR1 SGHNT, CDR2 YYREEE (reference sequence). Trimming shortened V by 5 bases and J by 3 bases, and 16 bases separated the two germline ends. The CDR3 totals 15 residues. The CDR3 DNA sequence: TGTGCCAGCAGACCAGCGGAGCATGGGACAGATACGCAGTATTTT. It encodes CASRPAEHGTDTQYF.

This clone occurred a few times. This chain joins TRBV5-4 and TRBJ1-1, with 7 positions matching TRBD1. Germline values: CDR1 SGHNT, CDR2 YYREEE (reference sequence). V lost 4 bases, J lost 1 base, and 7 bases stayed unmatched. This CDR3 has 15 amino acids. CDR3: CASSPQQGRNTEAFF. CDR3 coding DNA: TGTGCCAGCAGCCCTCAACAGGGGAGGAACACTGAAGCTTTCTTT.

The rearrangement links TRBV1 to TRBJ2-2; TRBD1, as called in the table, went unchecked against the DNA. TRBV1 is noted as a pseudogene. This CDR3 spans 17 amino acids. CDR3 in amino acids: CTSTLRYYGQHTGELFF. CDR3 coding DNA: TGCACCAGCACCCTTCGTTACTATGGACAGCACACCGGGGAGCTGTTTTTT.